Presented here are 21 T cell receptor beta chains from one specimen sequenced in a study of cytomegalovirus exposure and HLA in healthy donors. It was with 60 Vbeta and 13 Jbeta primers that the PCR ran. Assay: immunoSEQ multiplex PCR; the TCRdb copy retains only in-frame clones and omits some. Here the sample spans 100,000 to 150,000 clones, around 81% being singletons. Sequenced material: PBMCs. The receptor source for this set is a man between 18 and 29 years old in good health and CMV-seronegative.

The chain uses TRBV14 and TRBJ2-6, with 8 nucleotides matching TRBD1. Germline CDR1 SGHDN, CDR2 FVKESK. This CDR3 contains 18 residues. V gave up 1 base and J gave up 2 bases; unmatched junction bases: 7. In DNA form, the CDR3 reads TGTGCCAGCAGCCAAGCCGGACAGGGATTTACTGGGGCCAACGTCCTGACTTTC. Its protein product is CASSQAGQGFTGANVLTF. Using reference TRBV14 and TRBJ2-6 for the parts outside the CDR3, the full variable domain is EAGVTQFPSHSVIEKGQTVTLRCDPISGHDNLYWYRRVMGKEIKFLLHFVKESKQDESGMPNNRFLAERTGGTYSTLKVQPAELEDSGVYFCASSQAGQGFTGANVLTFGAGSRLTVL.

The rearrangement uses TRBV6-5 and TRBJ2-7, with a weak D call TRBD1 (6 bases). Trimming removed 6 bases from V and 2 bases from J, with 14 bases in between. This CDR3 spans 14 amino acids. The germline CDR1 and CDR2 sequences are MNHEY and SVGAGI. CDR3 amino acids: CASRSSDRPYEQYF. The CDR3 DNA follows: TGTGCCAGCAGGAGTTCGGACAGACCCTACGAGCAGTACTTC.

The chain is built from TRBV9 and TRBJ2-5; the match to TRBD2 covers 7 bases. Germline V lookup: CDR1 SGDLS, CDR2 YYNGEE. V gave up 0 bases and J gave up 5 bases; unmatched junction bases: 7. There are 15 residues in the CDR3. The CDR3 region has the DNA TGTGCCAGCAGCGTAGCGGGGGGACCCGTGGAGACCCAGTACTTC. This sequence encodes CASSVAGGPVETQYF.

V is TRBV18 and J is TRBJ1-1, with D possibly TRBD1 on 6 matching bases. Germline V gene sequence: CDR1 KGHSH, CDR2 LQKENI. This CDR3 comprises 16 residues. V gave up 6 bases and J gave up 0 bases, with 17 bases separating them. CDR3 nucleotide sequence: TGTGCCAGCTCTCTGGACAGCCCTACTTTGAACACTGAAGCTTTCTTT. Protein: CASSLDSPTLNTEAFF.

V is TRBV29-1 and J is TRBJ1-5; the D gene is possibly TRBD1 (6 bases). Trimming stripped 7 bases from V and 3 bases from J, with 16 bases between. Germline-derived CDR1 and CDR2 are SQVTM and ANQGSEA. The CDR3 is 14 residues long. CDR3 nucleotide sequence: TGCAGCGCCCAGGGAACAGGGTCCAATCAGCCCCAGCATTTT. It codes for CSAQGTGSNQPQHF.

Worth noting for this clone: A junction boundary mismatches the germline segment, possibly from a read error. The V and J genes are TRBV4-1 and TRBJ1-1; maybe TRBD1 (5 bases). Germline V gene sequence: CDR1 MGHRA, CDR2 YSYEKL. This CDR3 comprises 17 residues. The CDR3 DNA is TGCGCCAGCAGACAAGTCGGCAGGGTCCGTATGAACACTGAAGCTTTCTTT. This gives the protein CASRQVGRVRMNTEAFF.

This clone was seen a single time. This rearrangement joins TRBV2 to TRBJ1-1; maybe TRBD1 (5 bases). Germline CDR1 is SNHLY and CDR2 is FYNNEI. CDR3 size: 14 residues. Trimming stripped 4 bases from V and 8 bases from J, with 17 bases between. The CDR3 sequence: CASSGVDSYGEAFF. Here the CDR3 DNA reads TGTGCCAGCAGTGGGGTCGACAGTTATGGGGAAGCTTTCTTT.

The chain uses TRBV10-1 and TRBJ1-5; perhaps TRBD1 as D (6 bases). The CDR3 runs to 13 residues. Germline V gene data show CDR1 as WNHNN and CDR2 as SYGVQD (reference sequence). V was pared by 2 bases and J by 5 bases, with 7 bases between. The CDR3 reads CASSENRDQPQHF. CDR3 DNA: TGCGCCAGCAGTGAGAACAGGGATCAGCCCCAGCATTTT.

The chain combines TRBV27 with TRBJ2-7; D may be TRBD1 (8 bases). The germline CDR1 and CDR2 sequences are MNHEY and SMNVEV (reference sequence). CDR3 size: 14 residues. Trimming pared 6 bases from V and 5 bases from J, leaving 17 bases between. In nucleotides, the CDR3 is TGTGCCAGCAGGCCGGACAGGGAGGGCCACGAGCAGTACTTC. Protein sequence: CASRPDREGHEQYF.

This clone was picked up a small number of times. This chain uses TRBV5-4 with TRBJ2-7, with D possibly being TRBD1 (5 bases). V was shortened by 0 bases and J by 7 bases, with 14 bases between the two germline ends. The germline V gene has CDR1 SGHNT and CDR2 YYREEE (reference sequence). This CDR3 has 14 residues. CDR3 DNA: TGTGCCAGCAGCTTGGCGAAGGGGATAAGGGAGCAGTACTTC. Translating it yields CASSLAKGIREQYF.

The chain uses TRBV15 and TRBJ2-5; 12 bases fit TRBD1. Germline loops: CDR1 LNHNV, CDR2 YYDKDF (reference sequence). V trimming: 1 base; J trimming: 4 bases; junction bases outside the gene matches: 4. The CDR3 has 16 residues. CDR3 amino acids: CATSRGGTGGRETQYF. CDR3 nucleotide sequence: TGTGCCACCAGCAGAGGTGGGACAGGGGGCAGAGAGACCCAGTACTTC.

J is TRBJ2-7 and V is TRBV29-1; TRBD2 agrees at 10 bases. This CDR3 has 16 amino acids. CDR1 is SQVTM, CDR2 ANQGSEA, per germline. V shed 5 bases and J 0 bases; nucleotides not matched to a gene: 10. The CDR3 region is CSVRASGGLSSYEQYF. The CDR3 DNA is TGCAGCGTTCGGGCTAGCGGGGGCCTGAGCTCCTACGAGCAGTACTTC.

Points on this clone: Other DNA sequences within the sample encode an identical CDR3. The chain recombines TRBV9 with TRBJ1-1, with a possible D match to TRBD1 (5 bases). The V end was cut by 5 bases, the J end by 1 base, with 9 bases between. The CDR3 is made up of 13 amino acids. The germline gives CDR1 SGDLS, CDR2 YYNGEE. CDR3 protein: CASSGGGNTEAFF. CDR3 in DNA: TGTGCCAGCAGTGGGGGAGGGAACACTGAAGCTTTCTTT.

J is TRBJ2-2 and V is TRBV5-1; tentatively, D is TRBD1 (6 bases). CDR1 SGHRS and CDR2 YFSETQ come from the germline V gene. The CDR3 has 14 residues. V gave up 2 bases and J gave up 1 base, with 6 bases separating them. The CDR3: CASSLQGNTGELFF. CDR3 DNA sequence: TGCGCCAGCAGCTTACAGGGGAACACCGGGGAGCTGTTTTTT.

A single count supports this clone. The CDR3 is CASSQDHQRWSRIDEQYF. CDR3 nucleotides: TGCGCCAGCAGCCAAGATCACCAACGATGGTCTAGGATCGACGAGCAGTACTTC. This chain connects TRBV4-3 to TRBJ2-7, with no clear D. The germline V gene has CDR1 LGHNA and CDR2 YSLEER. There are 18 residues in the CDR3. Trimming cost V 0 bases and J 5 bases, with 23 bases left between them.

This chain links TRBV4-3 with TRBJ1-2; D uncertain. The CDR3 loop spans 17 amino acids. Per germline, CDR1 LGHNA and CDR2 YSLEER. Trimming removed 0 bases at V and 0 bases at J, with 14 bases between. This CDR3 reads CASSQEIGGRANYGYTF. CDR3 nucleotide sequence: TGCGCCAGCAGCCAAGAGATAGGAGGCAGAGCTAACTATGGCTACACCTTC.

The DNA for the CDR3 is TGTGCCAGCAGCATGGGGGACTTGAGTCCTTTCTATGGCTACACCTTC. It encodes CASSMGDLSPFYGYTF. This chain uses TRBV9 with TRBJ1-2; the D gene is possibly TRBD1 (5 bases). Trimming left V 4 bases short and J 4 bases short, with 20 bases between. The V gene's germline CDR1 is SGDLS and CDR2 YYNGEE. The CDR3 is 16 amino acids. The whole variable domain, remainder taken from reference TRBV9 and TRBJ1-2, is DSGVTQTPKHLITATGQRVTLRCSPRSGDLSVYWYQQSLDQGLQFLIQYYNGEERAKGNILERFSAQQFPDLHSELNLSSLELGDSALYFCASSMGDLSPFYGYTFGSGTRLTVV.

The chain combines TRBV27 with TRBJ2-7; D unclear. V dropped 8 bases and J dropped 2 bases, with 13 bases sitting between them. The CDR3 has 13 amino acids. Looked up from germline, CDR1 is MNHEY and CDR2 is SMNVEV (reference sequence). The CDR3 DNA reads as TGTGCCAGCGGCGGCCTAGTCCCCTACGAGCAGTACTTC. Residues: CASGGLVPYEQYF.

This rearrangement joins TRBV5-1 to TRBJ2-3; 12 bases line up with TRBD2. Germline V gene data show CDR1 as SGHRS and CDR2 as YFSETQ. The J segment lost 7 bases and the V segment lost 7 bases, leaving 7 bases of the junction unmatched. CDR3 length: 14 residues. The CDR3, as DNA: TGCGCCAGCCGACCTAGCGGGGGGGCTAATACGCAGTATTTT. Translating it yields CASRPSGGANTQYF.

J is TRBJ2-2 and V is TRBV7-8, with D possibly being TRBD1 (6 bases). The CDR3 loop spans 16 amino acids. Germline loops: CDR1 SGHVS, CDR2 FQNEAQ. V shed 5 bases and J shed 0 bases, with 13 bases lying between them. The CDR3 DNA sequence: TGTGCCAGCAGCGTCGACAGGACGGCGAACACCGGGGAGCTGTTTTTT. It translates to CASSVDRTANTGELFF. The complete variable domain, with remaining parts taken from reference TRBV7-8 and TRBJ2-2, reads GAGVSQSPRYKVAKRGQDVALRCDPISGHVSLFWYQQALGQGPEFLTYFQNEAQLDKSGLPSDRFFAERPEGSVSTLKIQRTQQEDSAVYLCASSVDRTANTGELFFGEGSRLTVL.

This clone was picked up a small number of times. V usage is TRBV28 and J usage is TRBJ2-3, with D perhaps TRBD2 (7 bases). Trimming shortened V by 8 bases and J by 2 bases, and 17 bases separated the two germline ends. The V gene's germline CDR1 is MDHEN and CDR2 SYDVKM. The CDR3 has 15 amino acids. The CDR3 protein is CASSLGGGITDTQYF. CDR3 DNA: TGTGCCAGCTCCCTAGGGGGGGGCATCACAGATACGCAGTATTTT.